This T cell receptor beta chain was recorded in a study of T and B cells in COVID-19 patients. At the level of the study: Recovered patients mostly had mild to moderate COVID-19 managed as outpatients. Critical illness requiring mechanical ventilation or extracorporeal membrane oxygenation affected about 60% of the 20 active-infection patients. Study-wide findings and caveats: Of 2,331 TCR clusters found only in the recovered cohort, more than 30 had low generation probability.

From blood, roughly 250-500 ng of genomic DNA served as TRB template. This clonotype was detected only a few times. Its antigen remains unknown. The CDR3 has 13 residues. The V gene's germline CDR1 is SGHDN and CDR2 FVKESK. The V gene end was trimmed by 4 bases and the J gene end by 4 bases; junction bases not matched to a gene: 4. BIOMED2 TRB-A/B primer pools were used in multiplex TRB PCR. MiXCR was run by TCRdb on the multiplex PCR reads, yielding one entry per CDR3 protein. The sample shows 15,000 or so distinct CDR3 sequences, 28% of them seen only once. The chain couples TRBV14 to TRBJ2-7, with 7 bases matching TRBD1. This clonotype was obtained from a human donor who had recovered from COVID-19. Sequencing was done on a sample of blood. CDR3: CASSRPGGYEQYF. The CDR3, as DNA: TGTGCCAGCAGCCGACCAGGGGGATACGAGCAGTACTTC.